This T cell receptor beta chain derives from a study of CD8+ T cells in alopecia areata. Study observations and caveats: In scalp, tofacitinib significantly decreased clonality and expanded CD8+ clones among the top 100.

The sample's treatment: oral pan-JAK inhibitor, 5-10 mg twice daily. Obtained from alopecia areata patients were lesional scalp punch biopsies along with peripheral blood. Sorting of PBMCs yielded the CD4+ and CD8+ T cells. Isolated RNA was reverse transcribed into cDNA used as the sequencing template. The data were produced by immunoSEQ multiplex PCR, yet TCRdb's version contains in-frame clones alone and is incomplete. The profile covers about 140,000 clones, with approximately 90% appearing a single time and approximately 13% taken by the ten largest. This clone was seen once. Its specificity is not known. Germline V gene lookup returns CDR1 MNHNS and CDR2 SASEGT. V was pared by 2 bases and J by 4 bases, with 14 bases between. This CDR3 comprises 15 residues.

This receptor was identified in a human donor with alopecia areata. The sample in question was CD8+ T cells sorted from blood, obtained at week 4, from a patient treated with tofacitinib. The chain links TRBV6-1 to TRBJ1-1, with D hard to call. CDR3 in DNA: TGTGCCAGCAGTGAAATCTGGGGAGGACCCACTGAAGCTTTCTTT. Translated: CASSEIWGGPTEAFF.